These 18 T cell receptor beta chains came from one sample sequenced in a study of blood T cell repertoires in COVID-19 (dated by TCRdb to the early 2020s). Libraries were built with the immunoSEQ multiplex PCR assay. TCRdb obtained this table from immuneACCESS and retained in-frame rearrangements with V and J assigned. These tables miss some clones; where compared with another copy, unresolved V genes account for less than half of the shortfall, and the remainder is unexplained. This sample has nearly 250,000 clones in its table, and approximately 82% of those were observed once. The ten largest clones represent about 2% of the sample. The sample was peripheral blood. These TCRs come from a woman of 80 years or more with acute or convalescent COVID-19.

The gene calls are TRBV11-3 and TRBJ2-1; TRBD1 matches 7 bases. The CDR3 sequence is 13 residues long. Germline CDR1 and CDR2: SGHNT and YENEEA. V was clipped by 5 bases and J by 5 bases; unmatched bases: 3. CDR3 sequence: CASSPTGNNEQFF. The CDR3 DNA sequence: TGTGCCAGCAGCCCGACAGGGAACAATGAGCAGTTCTTC.

The chain employs TRBV21-1 and TRBJ2-3; TRBD2 was called by the table and not checked on the DNA. TRBV21-1 is a pseudogene segment. This CDR3 has 19 residues. The CDR3 sequence is CASSKVPPSSGRVTDTQYF. The CDR3 DNA follows: TGTGCCAGCAGCAAAGTCCCACCCTCTAGCGGGAGGGTGACAGATACGCAGTATTTT.

This clone was seen a single time. The CDR3 loop reads CASSYKDNLGEKLFF. CDR3 nucleotides: TGTGCCAGCAGTTACAAGGACAACCTGGGGGAAAAACTGTTTTTT. The J gene is TRBJ1-4, the V gene TRBV6-6, with a weak D call TRBD1 (5 bases). The CDR3 contains 15 residues. Trimming took off 2 bases at V and 8 bases at J, with 15 bases between the two ends. Germline CDR1 reads MNHNY; CDR2 reads SVGAGI (reference sequence).

As to this clone: Other DNA variants within this sample encode the same CDR3. The chain has TRBV5-4 and TRBJ1-1, with D unclear. CDR3 length equals 13 residues. In germline, CDR1 is SGHNT, CDR2 YYREEE (reference sequence). Trimming cost V 0 bases and J 1 base, with 4 bases left between them. Written as DNA, the CDR3 is TGTGCCAGCAGCTTGGACAGGAACACTGAAGCTTTCTTT. Residues: CASSLDRNTEAFF.

The genes are TRBV3-1 (or the pseudogene TRBV3-2) and TRBJ2-1; the D gene is possibly TRBD2 (6 bases). V shed 0 bases and J shed 0 bases, with 9 bases lying between them. The germline gives CDR1 LGHDT, CDR2 YNNKEL (reference sequence). CDR3 size: 16 residues. Here the CDR3 reads CASSQEGAGSYNEQFF. CDR3 DNA: TGTGCCAGCAGCCAAGAAGGAGCGGGCTCCTACAATGAGCAGTTCTTC.

V gene TRBV12-3 or TRBV12-4 combines with J gene TRBJ1-2; the D is unclear. V lost 6 bases and J 0 bases, leaving 8 bases between the germline ends. This CDR3 region has 13 residues. CDR3 residues: CASSAQPNYGYTF. In DNA, the CDR3 is TGTGCCAGCAGCGCACAGCCTAACTATGGCTACACCTTC.

This clone has more than one count but fewer than ten. V is TRBV7-9 and J is TRBJ2-6; maybe TRBD2 (5 bases). Between the trimmed V and J ends, which lost 5 bases and 0 bases, there was a span of 8 bases. The CDR3 is made up of 15 amino acids. Germline loops: CDR1 SEHNR, CDR2 FQNEAQ (reference sequence). As DNA, the CDR3 is TGTGCCAGCAGCAAGGACTTCTCTGGGGCCAACGTCCTGACTTTC. Protein sequence: CASSKDFSGANVLTF. Together with reference TRBV7-9 and TRBJ2-6, the CDR3 gives the full variable domain: DTGVSQNPRHKITKRGQNVTFRCDPISEHNRLYWYRQTLGQGPEFLTYFQNEAQLEKSRLLSDRFSAERPKGSFSTLEIQRTEQGDSAMYLCASSKDFSGANVLTFGAGSRLTVL.

The genes are TRBV27 and TRBJ2-1; TRBD2 is a possible D gene (7 bases). Trimming removed 3 bases at V and 5 bases at J, with 14 bases between. CDR1 is MNHEY, CDR2 SMNVEV, per germline (reference sequence). The CDR3 length is 15 residues. CDR3 nucleotides: TGTGCCAGCAGTTTCGGTGGGGGGGCCAACAATGAGCAGTTCTTC. Its protein is CASSFGGGANNEQFF.

This chain connects TRBV19 to TRBJ2-5; 11 nucleotides match TRBD2. Trimming cost V 6 bases and J 0 bases; bases outside gene matches: 3. This CDR3 is 15 amino acids long. CDR1 is LNHDA and CDR2 is SQIVND in the germline V gene (reference sequence). CDR3 bases: TGTGCCAGTAGAGGGACTAGCGGTTACCAAGAGACCCAGTACTTC. Amino acids: CASRGTSGYQETQYF.

J is TRBJ2-1 and V is TRBV3-1 (or the pseudogene TRBV3-2); 7 nucleotides agree with TRBD2. The CDR3 runs to 14 residues. With V trimmed by 5 bases and J by 3 bases, 4 bases remained unmatched. Per the germline V gene, CDR1 is LGHDT and CDR2 is YNNKEL (reference sequence). As DNA, the CDR3 is TGTGCCAGCAGCGCGGGGGAGAGCTACAATGAGCAGTTCTTC. Translating gives CASSAGESYNEQFF.

This chain uses TRBV2 with TRBJ2-3, with 10 bases identical to TRBD2. V shed 0 bases, J shed 3 bases, and the junction held 6 bases outside the gene matches. The CDR3 consists of 17 residues. The germline V gene has CDR1 SNHLY and CDR2 FYNNEI. CDR3 amino acids: CASSEALTSGVTDTQYF. In DNA, the CDR3 is TGTGCCAGCAGTGAAGCGCTAACTAGCGGGGTAACAGATACGCAGTATTTT.

The CDR3, as DNA: TGTGCCTCGGGCAGGGGGCGCCTTGACTATGGCTACACCTTC. As protein: CASGRGRLDYGYTF. This chain links TRBV30 with TRBJ1-2; 8 bases match TRBD1. CDR1 is GTSNPN and CDR2 is SVGIG in the germline V gene (reference sequence). The CDR3 sequence is 14 residues long. V shed 7 bases, J shed 3 bases, and the junction held 10 bases outside the gene matches. Based on the CDR3 plus reference TRBV30 and TRBJ1-2, the full variable domain is SQTIHQWPATLVQPVGSPLSLECTVEGTSNPNLYWYRQAAGRGLQLLFYSVGIGQISSEVPQNLSASRPQDRQFILSSKKLLLSDSGFYLCASGRGRLDYGYTFGSGTRLTVV.

The chain is built from TRBV14 and TRBJ2-3, with 12 positions matching TRBD2. The CDR3 runs to 16 residues. V gave up 3 bases and J gave up 4 bases; unmatched junction bases: 5. Germline loops: CDR1 SGHDN, CDR2 FVKESK. CDR3 sequence: CASSHLAGGPSDTQYF. For the CDR3, the DNA is TGTGCCAGCAGCCATCTAGCGGGAGGGCCATCAGATACGCAGTATTTT.

V usage is TRBV19 and J usage is TRBJ1-6, with 7 bases identical to TRBD1. The CDR3 spans 17 residues. Germline CDR1 and CDR2: LNHDA and SQIVND (reference sequence). The junction had 6 bases not matched to a gene; V was cut back by 4 bases and J by 0 bases. The chain's CDR3 is CASSKQTGSSYNSPLHF. CDR3 DNA: TGTGCCAGTAGTAAACAGACAGGGAGCTCCTATAATTCACCCCTCCACTTT.

This clone was recorded once. The V call is TRBV6-4, the J call TRBJ1-1, with 9 bases that match TRBD1. CDR3 length: 14 amino acids. CDR1 is MRHNA and CDR2 is SNTAGT in the germline V gene. Germline trimming cut 8 bases from V and 10 bases from J; bases unmatched to any gene: 14. The CDR3 loop reads CASGEIQGASPAFF. Written as DNA, the CDR3 is TGTGCCAGCGGAGAGATACAGGGGGCAAGTCCAGCTTTCTTT.

The V gene is TRBV5-1, the J gene TRBJ1-4, with TRBD1 as a possible D gene (6 bases). The CDR3 covers 15 residues. The germline V and J ends were trimmed by 3 bases and 8 bases, with 17 bases remaining between them. Germline V gene sequence: CDR1 SGHRS, CDR2 YFSETQ. As DNA, the CDR3 is TGCGCCAGCAGCTCGCTGGACAGTCGAGGAGAAAAACTGTTTTTT. It codes for CASSSLDSRGEKLFF.

The chain joins TRBV6-2 or TRBV6-3 to TRBJ2-1; D gene uncertain. Germline-derived CDR1 and CDR2 are MNHEY and SVGEGT. The CDR3 has 13 amino acids. Trimming left V 6 bases short and J 7 bases short, with 13 bases between. The CDR3 here is CASSHNYGNEQFF. The CDR3 region has the DNA TGTGCCAGCAGCCACAATTATGGTAATGAGCAGTTCTTC.

Written as DNA, the CDR3 is TGTGCCAGCACCCGGAGGTTGGCAGGGGAGAGGAATTCACCCCTCCACTTT. Protein product: CASTRRLAGERNSPLHF. The chain has TRBV3-1 (or the pseudogene TRBV3-2) and TRBJ1-6; TRBD1 might be the D (6 bases). Germline V CDR1 and CDR2: LGHDT, YNNKEL (reference sequence). The CDR3 spans 17 residues. Trimming cost V 7 bases and J 7 bases, with 23 bases left between them.